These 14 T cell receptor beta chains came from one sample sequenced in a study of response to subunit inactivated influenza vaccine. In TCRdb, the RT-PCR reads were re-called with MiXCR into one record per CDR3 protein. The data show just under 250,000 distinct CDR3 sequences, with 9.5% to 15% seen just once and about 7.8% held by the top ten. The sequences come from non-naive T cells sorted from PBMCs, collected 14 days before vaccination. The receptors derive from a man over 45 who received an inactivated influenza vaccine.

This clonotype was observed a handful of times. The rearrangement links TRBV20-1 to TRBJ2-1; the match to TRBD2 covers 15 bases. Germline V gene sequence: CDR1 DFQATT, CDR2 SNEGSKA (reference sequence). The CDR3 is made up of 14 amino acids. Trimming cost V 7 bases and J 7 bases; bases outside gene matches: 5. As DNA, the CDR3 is TGCAGTGTCAGGACTAGCGGGAGGGGGAATGAGCAGTTCTTC. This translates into CSVRTSGRGNEQFF.

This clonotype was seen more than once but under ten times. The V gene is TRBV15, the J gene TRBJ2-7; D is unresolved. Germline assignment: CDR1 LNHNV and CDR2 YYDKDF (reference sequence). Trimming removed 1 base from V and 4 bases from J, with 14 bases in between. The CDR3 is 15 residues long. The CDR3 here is CATSRGRLLGYEQYF. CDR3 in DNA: TGTGCCACCAGCAGAGGAAGACTCCTGGGTTACGAGCAGTACTTC. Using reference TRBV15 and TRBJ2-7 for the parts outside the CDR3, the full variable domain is DAMVIQNPRYQVTQFGKPVTLSCSQTLNHNVMYWYQQKSSQAPKLLFHYYDKDFNNEADTPDNFQSRRPNTSFCFLDIRSPGLGDTAMYLCATSRGRLLGYEQYFGPGTRLTVT.

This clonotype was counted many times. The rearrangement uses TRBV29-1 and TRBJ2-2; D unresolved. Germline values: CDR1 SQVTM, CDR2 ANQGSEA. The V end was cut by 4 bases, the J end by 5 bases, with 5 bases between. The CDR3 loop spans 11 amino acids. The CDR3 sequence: CSVGSTGELFF. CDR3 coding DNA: TGCAGCGTTGGGAGTACCGGGGAGCTGTTTTTT.

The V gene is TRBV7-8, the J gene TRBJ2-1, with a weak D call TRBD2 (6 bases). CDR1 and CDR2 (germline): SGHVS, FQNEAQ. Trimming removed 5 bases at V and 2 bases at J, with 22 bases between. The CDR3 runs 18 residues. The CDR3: CASSLSLGGKDPYNEQFF. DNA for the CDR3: TGTGCCAGCAGCCTCTCCCTTGGCGGGAAGGACCCCTACAATGAGCAGTTCTTC.

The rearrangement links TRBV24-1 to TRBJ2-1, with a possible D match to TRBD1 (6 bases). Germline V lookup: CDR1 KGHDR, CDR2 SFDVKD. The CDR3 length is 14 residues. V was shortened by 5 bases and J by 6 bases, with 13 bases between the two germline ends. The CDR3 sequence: CATSGPGRGNEQFF. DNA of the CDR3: TGTGCCACCAGTGGACCCGGCAGGGGCAATGAGCAGTTCTTC.

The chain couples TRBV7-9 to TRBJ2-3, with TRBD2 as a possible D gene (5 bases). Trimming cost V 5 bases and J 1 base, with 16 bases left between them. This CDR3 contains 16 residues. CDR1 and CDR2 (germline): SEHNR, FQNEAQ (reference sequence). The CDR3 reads CASSPGLQERTDTQYF. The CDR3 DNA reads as TGTGCCAGCAGCCCAGGACTGCAAGAACGCACAGATACGCAGTATTTT.

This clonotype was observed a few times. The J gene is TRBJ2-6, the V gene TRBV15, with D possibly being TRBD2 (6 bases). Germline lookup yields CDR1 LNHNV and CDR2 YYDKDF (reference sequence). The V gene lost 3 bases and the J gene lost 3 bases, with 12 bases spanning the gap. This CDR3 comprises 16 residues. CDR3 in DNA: TGTGCCACCAGCAGCCTTACGGGACTTGGGGCCAACGTCCTGACTTTC. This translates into CATSSLTGLGANVLTF.

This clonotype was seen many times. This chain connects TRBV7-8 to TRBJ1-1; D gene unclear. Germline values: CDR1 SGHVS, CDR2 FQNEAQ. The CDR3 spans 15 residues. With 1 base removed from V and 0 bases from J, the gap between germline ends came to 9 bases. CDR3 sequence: CASSLVPGLNTEAFF. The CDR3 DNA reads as TGTGCCAGCAGCTTAGTCCCCGGGTTGAACACTGAAGCTTTCTTT. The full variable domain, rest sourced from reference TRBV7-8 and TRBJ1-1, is GAGVSQSPRYKVAKRGQDVALRCDPISGHVSLFWYQQALGQGPEFLTYFQNEAQLDKSGLPSDRFFAERPEGSVSTLKIQRTQQEDSAVYLCASSLVPGLNTEAFFGQGTRLTVV.

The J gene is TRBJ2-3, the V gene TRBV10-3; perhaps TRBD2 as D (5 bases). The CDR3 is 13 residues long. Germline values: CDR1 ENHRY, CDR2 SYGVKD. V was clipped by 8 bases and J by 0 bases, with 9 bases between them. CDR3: CAISPSSTDTQYF. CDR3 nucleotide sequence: TGTGCCATCTCGCCTAGCAGCACAGATACGCAGTATTTT.

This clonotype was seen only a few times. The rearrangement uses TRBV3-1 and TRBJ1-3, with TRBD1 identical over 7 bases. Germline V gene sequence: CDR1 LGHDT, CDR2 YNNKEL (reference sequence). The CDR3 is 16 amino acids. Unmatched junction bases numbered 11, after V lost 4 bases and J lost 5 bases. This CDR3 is CASSPSAGGGRNTIYF. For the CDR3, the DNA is TGTGCCAGCAGCCCCAGCGCAGGGGGTGGGAGAAACACCATATATTTT. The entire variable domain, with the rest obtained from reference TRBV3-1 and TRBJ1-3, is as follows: DTAVSQTPKYLVTQMGNDKSIKCEQNLGHDTMYWYKQDSKKFLKIMFSYNNKELIINETVPNRFSPKSPDKAHLNLHINSLELGDSAVYFCASSPSAGGGRNTIYFGEGSWLTVV.

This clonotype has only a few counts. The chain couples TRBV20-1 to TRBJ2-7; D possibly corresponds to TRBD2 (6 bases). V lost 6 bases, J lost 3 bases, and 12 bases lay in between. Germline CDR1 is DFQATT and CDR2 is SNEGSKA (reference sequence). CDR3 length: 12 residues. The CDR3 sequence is CSAGTLYYEQYF. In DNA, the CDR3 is TGCAGTGCCGGGACTCTGTACTACGAGCAGTACTTC.

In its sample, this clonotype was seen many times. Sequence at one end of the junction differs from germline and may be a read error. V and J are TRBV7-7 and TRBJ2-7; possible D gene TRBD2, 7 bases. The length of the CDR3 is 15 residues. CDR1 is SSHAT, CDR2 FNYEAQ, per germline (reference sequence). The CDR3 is CASSEQRGGGYEQYF. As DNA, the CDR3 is TGTGCTAGCAGCGAGCAAAGGGGGGGCGGATACGAGCAGTACTTC.

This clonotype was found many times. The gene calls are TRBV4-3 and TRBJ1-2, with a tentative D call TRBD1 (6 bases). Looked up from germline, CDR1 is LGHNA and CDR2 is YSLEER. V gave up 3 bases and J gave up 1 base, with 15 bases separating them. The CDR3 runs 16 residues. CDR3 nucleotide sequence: TGCGCCAGCAGCCAGATTACAGGGCTTAGTAACTATGGCTACACCTTC. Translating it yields CASSQITGLSNYGYTF.

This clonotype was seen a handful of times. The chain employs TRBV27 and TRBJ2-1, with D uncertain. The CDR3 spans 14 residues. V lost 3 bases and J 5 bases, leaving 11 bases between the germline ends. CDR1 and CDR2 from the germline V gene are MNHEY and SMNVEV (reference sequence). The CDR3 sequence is CASSFRSQNNEQFF. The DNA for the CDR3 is TGTGCCAGCAGTTTCCGGAGTCAGAACAATGAGCAGTTCTTC.